Listed here are 5 T cell receptor beta chains from one sample, sequenced in a study of T cell changes during pregnancy in multiple sclerosis. Data came from immunoSEQ multiplex PCR; TCRdb stores just in-frame clones and leaves some out. The sample has around 88,000 clones; roughly 94% are singletons. Material: peripheral blood, obtained after pregnancy. These receptors were obtained from a female donor in good health, enrolled as a control in a pregnancy study.

The rearrangement uses TRBV7-8 and TRBJ2-1; 8 bases fit TRBD2. Germline V gene sequence: CDR1 SGHVS, CDR2 FQNEAQ. The CDR3 is 16 amino acids. The V gene end was trimmed by 5 bases and the J gene end by 6 bases; junction bases not matched to a gene: 12. The CDR3 region has the DNA TGTGCCAGCAGCCCCACCGGGGGGGTGCCCTCCAATGAGCAGTTCTTC. Protein: CASSPTGGVPSNEQFF.

The chain has TRBV23-1 and TRBJ2-7, with TRBD2 matching 7 bases. TRBV23-1 falls under the ORF class, with uncertain function. The CDR3 contains 14 residues. Trimming cost V 6 bases and J 6 bases; bases outside gene matches: 11. In nucleotides, the CDR3 is TGCGCCAGCAGGCTAGCGGCCACGCCTGGCGAGCAGTACTTC. Protein product: CASRLAATPGEQYF.

The CDR3 DNA reads as TGTGCCAGCAGTTACTCGACAGTCTCCTACGAGCAGTACTTC. Translated: CASSYSTVSYEQYF. The rearrangement uses TRBV6-6 and TRBJ2-7, with a possible D match to TRBD1 (5 bases). The CDR3 contains 14 residues. Trimming took off 0 bases at V and 0 bases at J, with 6 bases between the two ends. Germline lookup yields CDR1 MNHNY and CDR2 SVGAGI (reference sequence).

Remarks on this clone: A junction boundary mismatches the germline segment, possibly from a read error. The J gene is TRBJ2-3, the V gene TRBV7-7; TRBD2 agrees at 8 bases. In germline, CDR1 is SSHAT, CDR2 FNYEAQ (reference sequence). The CDR3 consists of 15 residues. This CDR3 reads CASSLAGLSTDTQYF. The CDR3 nucleotides are TGTGCTAGCAGCTTAGCGGGACTCAGCACAGATACGCAGTATTTT.

The chain is built from TRBV5-8 and TRBJ2-5; 7 bases align to TRBD1. Trimming cost V 5 bases and J 5 bases; bases outside gene matches: 12. CDR3 length equals 15 residues. Per the germline V gene, CDR1 is SGHTS and CDR2 is YDEGEE. This CDR3 is CASSRRQGAWETQYF. DNA of the CDR3: TGTGCCAGCAGTCGACGACAGGGAGCGTGGGAGACCCAGTACTTC.